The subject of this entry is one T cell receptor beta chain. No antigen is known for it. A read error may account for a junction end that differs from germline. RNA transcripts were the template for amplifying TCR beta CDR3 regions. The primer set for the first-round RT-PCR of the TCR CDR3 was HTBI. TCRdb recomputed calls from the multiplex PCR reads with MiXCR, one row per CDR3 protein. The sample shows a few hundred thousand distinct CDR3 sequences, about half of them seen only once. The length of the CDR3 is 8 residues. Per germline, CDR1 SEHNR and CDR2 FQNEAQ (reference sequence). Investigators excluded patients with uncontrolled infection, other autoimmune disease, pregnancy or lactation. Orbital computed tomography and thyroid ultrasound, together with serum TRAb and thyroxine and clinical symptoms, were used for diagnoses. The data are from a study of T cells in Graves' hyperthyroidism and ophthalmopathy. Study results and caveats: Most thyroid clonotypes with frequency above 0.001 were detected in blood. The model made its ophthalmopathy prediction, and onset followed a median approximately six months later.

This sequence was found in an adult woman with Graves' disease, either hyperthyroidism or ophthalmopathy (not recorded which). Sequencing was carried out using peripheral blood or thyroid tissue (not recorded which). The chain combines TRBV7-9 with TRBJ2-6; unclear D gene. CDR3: CASSVPTF. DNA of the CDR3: TGTGCCAGCAGCGTCCCGACTTTC.